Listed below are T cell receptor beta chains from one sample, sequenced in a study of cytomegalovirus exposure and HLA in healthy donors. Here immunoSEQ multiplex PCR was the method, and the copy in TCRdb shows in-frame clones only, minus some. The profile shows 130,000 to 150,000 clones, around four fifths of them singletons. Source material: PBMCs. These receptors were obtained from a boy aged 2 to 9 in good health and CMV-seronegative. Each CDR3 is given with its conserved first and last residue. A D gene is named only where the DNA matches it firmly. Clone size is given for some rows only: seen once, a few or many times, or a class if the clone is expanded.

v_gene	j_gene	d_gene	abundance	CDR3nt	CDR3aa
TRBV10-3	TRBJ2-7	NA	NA	TGTGCCATCCTGGAGGGGTTTTCCTACGAGCAGTACTTC	CAILEGFSYEQYF
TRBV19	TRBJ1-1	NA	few	TGTGCCAGTAGTATTTTCAGGGGTCCCTTCACTGAAGCTTTCTTT	CASSIFRGPFTEAFF
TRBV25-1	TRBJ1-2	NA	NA	TGTGCCAGCAGTGCCGGGGGCTATGGCTACACCTTC	CASSAGGYGYTF
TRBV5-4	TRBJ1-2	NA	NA	TGTGCCAGCAGCCGCAAACAGGAGATGAGTGGCTACACCTTC	CASSRKQEMSGYTF
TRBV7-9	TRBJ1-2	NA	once	TGTGCCAGCAGCTTATCCGGGGGAAAGAACTATGGCTACACCTTC	CASSLSGGKNYGYTF
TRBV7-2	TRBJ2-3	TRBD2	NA	TGTGCCAGCAGCTTAGGGGCCTGGCGGGGGGGAGATACGCAGTATTTT	CASSLGAWRGGDTQYF
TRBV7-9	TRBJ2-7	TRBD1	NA	TGTGCCAGCAGCGCCGAGGGGGCCTCCTACGAGCAGTACTTC	CASSAEGASYEQYF
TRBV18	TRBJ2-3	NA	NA	TGTGCCAGCTCACCCGACAAATTTTCTAGCACAGATACGCAGTATTTT	CASSPDKFSSTDTQYF
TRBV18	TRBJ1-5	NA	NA	TGTGCCAGCTCACCAGGGCAGGGCTATCAGCCCCAGCATTTT	CASSPGQGYQPQHF
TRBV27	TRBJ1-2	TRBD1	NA	TGTGCCAGCAGTTTCTGGACAGGGGATGGCTACACCTTC	CASSFWTGDGYTF
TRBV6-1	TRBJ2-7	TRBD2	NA	TGTGCCAGCAGTATGGCGGGAGGGGGCTACGAGCAGTACTTC	CASSMAGGGYEQYF
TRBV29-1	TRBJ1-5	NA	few	TGCAGCGTTGTAGTCCAGCCCCAGCATTTT	CSVVVQPQHF
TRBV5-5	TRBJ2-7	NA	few	TGTGCCAGCAGCTTGTCCCAGGGCTACGAGCAGTACTTC	CASSLSQGYEQYF
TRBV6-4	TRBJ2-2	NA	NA	TGTGCCAGCACCCAGAGGCCCACCGGGGAGCTGTTTTTT	CASTQRPTGELFF
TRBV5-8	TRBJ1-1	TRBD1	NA	TGTGCCAGCAGCGTGGGACAGGTCGGCACTGAAGCTTTCTTT	CASSVGQVGTEAFF
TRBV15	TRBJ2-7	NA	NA	TGTGCCACCAGCAGAGAATTAGGTCTGAACGGGGGTGAGCAGTACTTC	CATSRELGLNGGEQYF
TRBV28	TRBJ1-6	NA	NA	TGTGCCAGCAGTTTAGGGGCGGCCCCCCCAGGGTCACCCCTCCACTTT	CASSLGAAPPGSPLHF
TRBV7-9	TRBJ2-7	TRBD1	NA	TGTGCCAGCAGCCCGAACCGGGACAGGAAAGCATACGAGCAGTACTTC	CASSPNRDRKAYEQYF
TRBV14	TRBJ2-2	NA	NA	TGTGCCAGCAGCCAAGCGGGCGGGTACACCGGGGAGCTGTTTTTT	CASSQAGGYTGELFF
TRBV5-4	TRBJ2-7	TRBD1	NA	TGTGCCAGCAGGGGACAGGGGGCTGTCGAGCAGTACTTC	CASRGQGAVEQYF
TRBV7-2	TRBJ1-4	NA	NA	TGTGCCAGCAGCTTAGGGCAGGGCATGGGTAATGAAAAACTGTTTTTT	CASSLGQGMGNEKLFF
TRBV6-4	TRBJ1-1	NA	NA	TGTGCCAGCAGTGTGGGCCTGAACACTGAAGCTTTCTTT	CASSVGLNTEAFF
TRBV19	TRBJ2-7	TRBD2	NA	TGTGCCACCAAGGGACTAGCGGGAGGGCCCCGAAACGAGCAGTACTTC	CATKGLAGGPRNEQYF
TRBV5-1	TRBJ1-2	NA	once	TGCGCCAGCAGCCTAGAGACAGTGGGCTATGGCTACACCTTC	CASSLETVGYGYTF
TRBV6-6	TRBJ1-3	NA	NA	TGTGCCAGCAGTTATGATACAGGAAACTCTGGAAACACCATATATTTT	CASSYDTGNSGNTIYF
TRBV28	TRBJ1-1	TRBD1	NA	TGTGCCAGCAGTGGGGGACAGGGGAACACTGAAGCTTTCTTT	CASSGGQGNTEAFF
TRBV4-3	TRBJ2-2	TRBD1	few	TGCGCCAGCAGCCCACAGGGGGAGAACACCGGGGAGCTGTTTTTT	CASSPQGENTGELFF
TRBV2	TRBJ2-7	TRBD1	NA	TGTGCCAGCAGACAAACTACAGGGGACTACGAGCAGTACTTC	CASRQTTGDYEQYF
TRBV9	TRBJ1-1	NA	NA	TGTGCCAGCAGCGTATTTATGAACACTGAAGCTTTCTTT	CASSVFMNTEAFF